The 13 T cell receptor beta chains listed next were all sequenced from one sample in a study of T cells in localized non-small cell lung cancer. The method was immunoSEQ multiplex PCR; TCRdb's version includes in-frame clones alone and lacks a portion of them. The sample contains about 33,000 clones, 91% of which appear only once. Sequencing used PBMCs, obtained before any cancer treatment. These receptors came from a man aged 35 to 70 with stage II lung adenocarcinoma.

The V call is TRBV6-1, the J call TRBJ2-1; the D gene is possibly TRBD2 (6 bases). This CDR3 contains 15 residues. Trimming took 0 bases from V and 0 from J, leaving 6 bases between them. Germline V gene sequence: CDR1 MNHNS, CDR2 SASEGT. The CDR3 is CASSEAGGSYNEQFF. The DNA of the CDR3 is TGTGCCAGCAGTGAAGCGGGAGGCTCCTACAATGAGCAGTTCTTC.

The chain combines TRBV7-6 with TRBJ2-3, with TRBD1 identical over 11 bases. CDR1 is SGHVS, CDR2 FNYEAQ, per germline. V dropped 5 bases and J dropped 2; count of bases not matched to a gene: 3. This CDR3 contains 15 residues. CDR3 nucleotides: TGTGCCAGCAGCATGGACAGGGGGCCCACAGATACGCAGTATTTT. Encoded protein: CASSMDRGPTDTQYF.

This chain links TRBV7-6 with TRBJ2-5; the D is unclear. The J call may be in error: the DNA end matches TRBJ2-7 better. The CDR3 consists of 14 residues. Looked up from germline, CDR1 is SGHVS and CDR2 is FNYEAQ. CDR3 sequence: CASSPGHNSYEQYF. The CDR3 bases are TGTGCCAGCAGCCCCGGGCACAACTCCTACGAGCAGTACTTC.

This chain connects TRBV18 to TRBJ2-3; 7 positions match TRBD1. The CDR3 is made up of 17 amino acids. Germline loops: CDR1 KGHSH, CDR2 LQKENI. Germline trimming cut 1 base from V and 0 bases from J; bases unmatched to any gene: 7. The CDR3 here is CASSPQGQPLSTDTQYF. CDR3 nucleotides: TGTGCCAGCTCACCACAGGGACAGCCGTTAAGCACAGATACGCAGTATTTT.

The CDR3 here is CASSIIPTGTNNYGYTF. Written as DNA, the CDR3 is TGTGCCAGCAGCATCATTCCGACAGGGACAAATAACTATGGCTACACCTTC. The chain is built from TRBV7-8 and TRBJ1-2; 7 positions match TRBD1. In germline, CDR1 is SGHVS, CDR2 FQNEAQ. After removal of 5 bases from V and 1 base from J, the junction contained 13 bases not matched to a gene. The CDR3 has 17 amino acids.

The rearrangement uses TRBV18 and TRBJ2-7; 7 bases match TRBD2. The CDR3 contains 16 residues. Per the germline V gene, CDR1 is KGHSH and CDR2 is LQKENI. Trimming took 6 bases from V and 0 from J; bases not matched to a gene: 11. The CDR3 sequence is CASSPRPRGSSYEQYF. CDR3 in DNA: TGTGCCAGCTCGCCCCGCCCGCGGGGGAGCTCCTACGAGCAGTACTTC.

The genes are TRBV5-6 and TRBJ2-7; no firm D call. Per germline, CDR1 SGHDT and CDR2 YYEEEE. V gave up 1 base and J gave up 4 bases, with 12 bases separating them. This CDR3 has 14 amino acids. This CDR3 is CASSLRGLDYEQYF. The CDR3 DNA reads as TGTGCCAGCAGCTTGCGTGGATTGGATTACGAGCAGTACTTC.

J is TRBJ1-1 and V is TRBV6-5, with 7 bases lining up with TRBD1. The J segment lost 1 base and the V segment lost 6 bases, leaving 5 bases of the junction unmatched. Germline V gene data show CDR1 as MNHEY and CDR2 as SVGAGI. The CDR3 length is 14 residues. The CDR3 loop is CASSPGTANTEAFF. CDR3 sequence (DNA): TGTGCCAGCAGCCCCGGGACAGCGAACACTGAAGCTTTCTTT.

CDR3 protein: CASSPGTGGYEQYF. The CDR3 DNA is TGCGCCAGCAGCCCTGGGACAGGGGGCTACGAGCAGTACTTC. The chain has TRBV5-1 and TRBJ2-7, with 11 bases that match TRBD1. V gave up 4 bases and J gave up 3 bases; unmatched junction bases: 3. The V gene's germline CDR1 is SGHRS and CDR2 YFSETQ. This CDR3 spans 14 amino acids. Together with reference TRBV5-1 and TRBJ2-7, the CDR3 gives the full variable domain: KAGVTQTPRYLIKTRGQQVTLSCSPISGHRSVSWYQQTPGQGLQFLFEYFSETQRNKGNFPGRFSGRQFSNSRSEMNVSTLELGDSALYLCASSPGTGGYEQYFGPGTRLTVT.

The chain recombines TRBV30 with TRBJ1-2, with D possibly matching TRBD1 (6 bases). Trimming cost V 0 bases and J 6 bases, with 11 bases left between them. This CDR3 has 13 amino acids. Germline V lookup: CDR1 GTSNPN, CDR2 SVGIG (reference sequence). DNA of the CDR3: TGTGCCTGGAGTGTAAGGGGGGATGATGGCTACACCTTC. It yields the protein CAWSVRGDDGYTF.

The V call is TRBV10-3, the J call TRBJ1-5, with TRBD1 matching over 8 bases. The germline gives CDR1 ENHRY, CDR2 SYGVKD. With V trimmed by 7 bases and J by 7 bases, 9 bases remained unmatched. This CDR3 contains 14 residues. CDR3 DNA: TGTGCCATCACCGACGGACAGGGTGGGCAGCCCCAGCATTTT. Translation: CAITDGQGGQPQHF.

This chain joins TRBV18 and TRBJ1-3; unclear D gene. The CDR3 spans 11 residues. V gave up 8 bases and J gave up 0 bases, with 2 bases separating them. The V gene's germline CDR1 is KGHSH and CDR2 LQKENI. CDR3 sequence (DNA): TGTGCCAGCCACTCTGGAAACACCATATATTTT. Encoded protein: CASHSGNTIYF. Using reference TRBV18 and TRBJ1-3 for the parts outside the CDR3, the full variable domain is NAGVMQNPRHLVRRRGQEARLRCSPMKGHSHVYWYRQLPEEGLKFMVYLQKENIIDESGMPKERFSAEFPKEGPSILRIQQVVRGDSAAYFCASHSGNTIYFGEGSWLTVV.

V usage is TRBV7-3 and J usage is TRBJ2-7, with 9 bases identical to TRBD2. Germline lookup yields CDR1 SGHTA and CDR2 FQGTGA. The CDR3 covers 13 residues. V shed 6 bases, J shed 4 bases, and the junction held 4 bases outside the gene matches. The CDR3 DNA reads TGTGCCAGCAGTTTAGCGGGAGAATACGAGCAGTACTTC. It encodes CASSLAGEYEQYF.